This T cell receptor beta chain came from a study of human T cells and chemical hapten exposure. At the level of the study: Across its 20 to 25 weeks, the study gave patients weekly diphenylcyclopropenone doses to the scalp.

As for time point: pre-sensitization, week 0. As for treatment: therapeutic diphenylcyclopropenone sensitization with weekly scalp DPC. This clonotype was picked up a small number of times. Trimming took 8 bases from V and 0 from J, leaving 12 bases between them. CDR1 and CDR2 (germline): MNHEY, SVGEGT. This CDR3 has 14 amino acids. TCRdb ran MiXCR on the RACE reads and lists one entry per CDR3 protein. The sample shows 95,000 to 150,000 distinct CDR3 sequences, about 14% of them seen only once. The chain carries TRBV6-2 or TRBV6-3 and TRBJ2-3, with a possible D match to TRBD1 (7 bases). Sequencing was performed on whole blood, taken in connection with sensitization to the hapten diphenylcyclopropenone (DPC). The sequence was obtained from a woman between 18 and 30 years old with alopecia areata. Some clones in this sample may be carry-over from other donors' samples. The CDR3 here is CASCRGASTDTQYF. DNA of the CDR3: TGTGCCAGCTGCAGGGGGGCTAGCACAGATACGCAGTATTTT.